The TCR beta chain under discussion was sequenced for a study of CD8 T cells in ankylosing spondylitis. General study findings and limits: Clones that were linked to disease were CD8+ and were relatively rare in peripheral blood.

Note on this clonotype: The antigen is unknown.

Making use of molecular barcodes, quantitative 5'-RACE generated TCR beta libraries. One entry per CDR3 protein results from TCRdb running MiXCR on the 5' RACE reads. The profile shows 250,000 to 350,000 distinct CDR3 sequences, 20% of them singletons. Germline-derived CDR1 and CDR2 are SGHDT and YYEEEE. The ends were cut back, 4 bases at V and 3 bases at J, with 15 bases in the middle. The CDR3 contains 15 residues. The sequence was obtained from a female donor with ankylosing spondylitis or in good health (not recorded which). What was sequenced was blood, either unsorted or a sorted T cell fraction (not recorded which). V and J are TRBV5-6 and TRBJ2-3; D remains unclear. The CDR3 DNA is TGTGCCAGCAGCCCGCCCATAGGTGTTACAGATACGCAGTATTTT. Translating it yields CASSPPIGVTDTQYF.